A selection of T cell receptor beta chains follows, all from one sample in a study of CD8 T cells in ankylosing spondylitis. TCRdb re-called the 5' RACE reads through MiXCR, storing one row per CDR3 protein. The data contain approximately 25,000 distinct CDR3 sequences, around 16% of them singletons. Sequencing was performed on blood. These receptor sequences come from a male donor with ankylosing spondylitis or in good health (not recorded which). Each CDR3 is given with its conserved first and last residue. Fields, in order: D gene, J gene, clone size, V gene, CDR3 DNA, CDR3 protein. The D gene is left open where the match is weak. Expanded clones are given a class, and other clones once, few, many or no size at all.

NA | TRBJ1-1 | many | TRBV20-1 | TGCAGTGCCCGGCCCCCGGGACGGGCGAACACTGAAGCTTTCTTT | CSARPPGRANTEAFF
NA | TRBJ2-2 | many | TRBV20-1 | TGCAGTGCTAGTCGGGAGTCGTCCGGGGAGCTGTTTTTT | CSASRESSGELFF
NA | TRBJ2-1 | NA | TRBV29-1 | TGCAGCGTTGGGGGGGGGGGCGGAAGGAGGAACGATGAGCAGTTCTTC | CSVGGGGGRRNDEQFF
NA | TRBJ2-3 | NA | TRBV14 | TGTGCCAGCAGTTTCCAGTCCGGGACACTTACGCAGTATTTT | CASSFQSGTLTQYF
TRBD2 | TRBJ2-1 | many | TRBV7-3 | TGTGCCAGCAGCTCCCTTAGCGGGAGGAGCTCCTACAATGAGCAGTTCTTC | CASSSLSGRSSYNEQFF
NA | TRBJ2-2 | NA | TRBV5-1 | TGCGCCAGCAGCTTCGCGGACTTCGGTGGCGGGGAGCTGTTTTTT | CASSFADFGGGELFF
NA | TRBJ1-2 | NA | TRBV2 | TGTGCCAGCAGGGCCGGCTATGGCTACACCTTC | CASRAGYGYTF
NA | TRBJ2-3 | few | TRBV6-5 | TGTGCCAGCAGTCCCCGGTCAGATACGCAGTATTTT | CASSPRSDTQYF
TRBD2 | TRBJ2-1 | many | TRBV5-1 | TGCGCCAGCAGCAGGGACTACGGCTCCTACAATGAGCAGTTCTTC | CASSRDYGSYNEQFF
NA | TRBJ1-5 | many | TRBV12-3/TRBV12-4 | TGTGCCAGCAGTCCGACTAGCAGAGGGCAGCCCCAGCATTTT | CASSPTSRGQPQHF
NA | TRBJ2-2 | many | TRBV7-9 | TGTGCCAGCAGCTTAGCTGGGTTACTCGGGGAGCTGTTTTTT | CASSLAGLLGELFF
TRBD1 | TRBJ2-1 | NA | TRBV20-1 | TGCAGTGCTCCCCCCCGGGACAGGGGATACAATGAGCAGTTCTTC | CSAPPRDRGYNEQFF
TRBD2 | TRBJ2-1 | NA | TRBV20-1 | TGCAGTGCTAGACGTTCTCTAGCGGGAGGGCCCTCAGTTGGCAATGAGCAGTTCTTC | CSARRSLAGGPSVGNEQFF
TRBD1 | TRBJ1-4 | NA | TRBV7-9 | TGTGCCAGCAGCCCCGGGACAGGGTTCGAAAAACTGTTTTTT | CASSPGTGFEKLFF
NA | TRBJ2-1 | many | TRBV12-3/TRBV12-4 | TGTGCCAGCAGTTTATTGGGTTGGCAGTTCTTC | CASSLLGWQFF
NA | TRBJ1-5 | many | TRBV20-1 | TGCAGTGCTAGATTGAGGGCCCAGGGGCCCCAGCATTTT | CSARLRAQGPQHF
NA | TRBJ2-5 | NA | TRBV28 | TGTGCCAGCAGGACGGCGCTCACAGAGACCCAGTACTTC | CASRTALTETQYF
NA | TRBJ2-3 | NA | TRBV12-3/TRBV12-4 | TGTGCCAGCAGTTTATTCTCCGGAGGTACTAGCACAGATACGCAGTATTTT | CASSLFSGGTSTDTQYF
NA | TRBJ2-7 | many | TRBV15 | TGTGCCACCAGCAGTTCGGGGAAGGCCTACGAGCAGTACTTC | CATSSSGKAYEQYF
NA | TRBJ2-3 | NA | TRBV12-3/TRBV12-4 | TGTGCCAGCAGCCCAGGCGGGGACGCAGATACGCAGTATTTT | CASSPGGDADTQYF
TRBD2 | TRBJ2-5 | NA | TRBV11-2 | TGTGCCAGCAGCTTTCATAGCGGGAGTGGGGAGACCCAGTACTTC | CASSFHSGSGETQYF
NA | TRBJ2-4 | NA | TRBV28 | TGTGCCAGCAGCAAATACTCGGGCCCCCAAAACATTCAGTACTTC | CASSKYSGPQNIQYF